This record concerns one TCR beta chain sequence. Its antigen target is currently unknown. The record has no base qualities; no much larger clone is one base away. The CDR3 contains 17 residues, cysteine and phenylalanine counted. The only DNA kept is the CDR3, 51 bases in frame from the first base. The V end loses 0 bases and the J end loses 5 bases, and a stretch of 20 bases separates them. As encoded in the germline V gene, CDR1 is SGDLS while CDR2 is YYNGEE. The immunoSEQ Assay, a bias-controlled multiplex PCR, was used to amplify TCRbeta CDR3 regions from genomic DNA. Regarding the original processing steps: The number of nucleated cells in each sample was estimated from the amplification of reference gene primers within the assay. To quantify the absolute abundance of each unique TCRbeta CDR3 rearrangement, sequence reads were collapsed and filtered. For each sample, productive Simpson clonality was calculated as the square root of Simpson's diversity index over productive rearrangements. Not all clones reach the TCRdb copy of this immuneACCESS table, which keeps in-frame sequences only. Checked studies attribute under half of the gap to unresolved V genes and leave the rest unexplained. The D gene and trimming were derived from the DNA, and the V and J assignments and clone size from that table. The sample yields 190,000 or so clones; 80% to 90% were counted once. 9% to 12% of the sample lies in the top ten.

Participants in the prospective study were aged about 18 to 95 years, lived in some 24 United States geographic areas, and enrolled through a virtual design. Cohort assignment in the prospective study relied on participant-reported clinical history from a screening survey and a study questionnaire. In the prospective study, mobile phlebotomists collected whole blood, serum and a nasopharyngeal or oropharyngeal swab from each participant. Participants in the prospective study had the option to provide additional blood draws and questionnaires over a roughly 2-month period. Blood samples from the prospective study were shipped frozen or at room temperature prior to DNA extraction. The sample belongs to a study of blood T cell repertoires in COVID-19 (dated by TCRdb to 2018 to 2021). Context from the whole study: Samples from collaborators originated in the United States, Italy and Spain and spanned both the acute and convalescent phases of COVID-19. The prospective study material was composed of cDNA or gDNA derived from T cells, B-cell-depleted T cells, or PBMCs. Subjects who had been exposed to COVID-19, were actively infected with it, or had recovered from it provided the deeply sampled blood TCRbeta repertoires that made up the dataset. A freely available public database, intended as a resource for researchers studying the immune response to SARS-CoV-2, is where the repertoires were released. The samples were drawn from two sources: the first 160 participants of the ongoing ImmuneRACE study, and fewer than 1,500 subjects contributed by 6 global collaborators. A de-identified subject ID, COVID-19 status, age in years and sex were almost always included in the sample metadata. Where HLA class I and class II types were available, the types were taken from metadata supplied by the sample provider, not from assay-based typing.

Here is what the overall study found, with its caveats: The amount of clinical and demographic metadata varied by source and participant and was provided uncurated.

The sample was PBMCs or T cells enriched from blood (not recorded which). This clonotype was sampled from a young man with acute COVID-19. The chain links TRBV9 with TRBJ1-1; the D gene is not confidently resolved. The nucleotide sequence is TGTGCCAGCAGCGTAGACGCTTTAGACCCGGCGGGGACTGAAGCTTTCTTT. This yields the protein CASSVDALDPAGTEAFF.